Only one count was recorded for the clone carrying this T cell receptor (beta chain). Germline CDR1 reads MNHEY; CDR2 reads SVGAGI. V lost 7 bases, J lost 13 bases, and 11 bases stayed unmatched. The CDR3 contains 14 residues. This sample is drawn from a study of control samples from healthy donors and cancer patients. Clones were read by immunoSEQ multiplex PCR, and TCRdb kept only the in-frame ones, dropping some. The sample contains roughly 76,000 clones, roughly 94% of which appear only once. The material sequenced was blood. This chain connects TRBV6-5 to TRBJ1-6; 9 bases align to TRBD1. The receptor was isolated from a woman in her forties in good health. CDR3 sequence: CASTETGGVGPLHF. CDR3 nucleotides: TGTGCCAGCACCGAAACAGGGGGCGTTGGGCCCCTCCACTTT.